One T cell receptor (beta chain) is described in this entry. From germline, CDR1 is SQVTM and CDR2 ANQGSEA. V gave up 7 bases and J gave up 1 base; unmatched junction bases: 11. The CDR3 is made up of 15 amino acids. This entry belongs to a study of blood T cell repertoires in COVID-19. Study background: The analysed material was cDNA or gDNA that came from T cells, B-cell-depleted T cells, or PBMCs.

How the authors handled the data: Amplification from reference gene primers served as the basis for estimated nucleated cell counts. The method was immunoSEQ multiplex PCR; TCRdb's version includes in-frame clones alone and lacks a portion of them. The DNA was the basis for D and trimming; V, J and clone size are from that table. This table holds 45,000 to 70,000 clones, around 82% found once. The sample consisted of peripheral blood. The chain has TRBV29-1 and TRBJ1-2, with 8 bases lining up with TRBD1. The receptor was derived from a man aged 60-69 years with acute or convalescent COVID-19. The CDR3 bases are TGCAGCGCCGAAGGAGGACAGGGCCGTAACTATGGCTACACCTTC. Its translation: CSAEGGQGRNYGYTF.